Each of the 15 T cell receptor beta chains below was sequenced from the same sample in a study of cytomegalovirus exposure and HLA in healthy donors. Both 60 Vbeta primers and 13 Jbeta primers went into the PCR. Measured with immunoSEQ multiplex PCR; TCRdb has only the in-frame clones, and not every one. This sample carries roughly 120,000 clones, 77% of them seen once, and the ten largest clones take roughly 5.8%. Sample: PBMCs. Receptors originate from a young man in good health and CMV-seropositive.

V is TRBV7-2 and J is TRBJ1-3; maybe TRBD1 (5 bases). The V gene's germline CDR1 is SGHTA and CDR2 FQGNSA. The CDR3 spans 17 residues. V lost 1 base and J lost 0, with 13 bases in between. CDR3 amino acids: CASSLVGGLDSGNTIYF. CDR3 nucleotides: TGTGCCAGCAGCTTAGTGGGGGGTCTGGACTCTGGAAACACCATATATTTT.

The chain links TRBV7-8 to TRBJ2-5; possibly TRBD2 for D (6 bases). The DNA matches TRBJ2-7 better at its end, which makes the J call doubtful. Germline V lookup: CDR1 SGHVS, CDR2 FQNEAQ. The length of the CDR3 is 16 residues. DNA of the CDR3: TGTGCCAGCAGCTTAGGGGGGGTATCCACTTACTACGAGCAGTACTTC. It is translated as CASSLGGVSTYYEQYF.

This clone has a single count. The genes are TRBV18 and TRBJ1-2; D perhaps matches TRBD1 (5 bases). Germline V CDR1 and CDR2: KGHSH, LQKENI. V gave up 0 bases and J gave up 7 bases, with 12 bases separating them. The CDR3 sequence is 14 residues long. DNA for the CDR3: TGTGCCAGCTCACCACCTCCCGTGGGGCTTGGCTACACCTTC. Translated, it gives CASSPPPVGLGYTF.

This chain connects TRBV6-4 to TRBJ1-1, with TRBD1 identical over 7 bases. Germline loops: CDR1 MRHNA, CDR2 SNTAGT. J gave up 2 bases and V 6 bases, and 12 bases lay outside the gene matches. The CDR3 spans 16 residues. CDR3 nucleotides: TGTGCCAGCAGGGAGACAGGGATGGTTGAAAACACTGAAGCTTTCTTT. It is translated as CASRETGMVENTEAFF.

The CDR3 coding sequence is TGTGCCAGCAGCTTCAGGGGAAATAGCAATCAGCCCCAGCATTTT. This codes for CASSFRGNSNQPQHF. The chain is built from TRBV5-6 and TRBJ1-5; perhaps TRBD1 as D (6 bases). The germline CDR1 and CDR2 sequences are SGHDT and YYEEEE. The length of the CDR3 is 15 residues. The V and J ends lost 2 bases and 0 bases respectively, with 9 bases between them.

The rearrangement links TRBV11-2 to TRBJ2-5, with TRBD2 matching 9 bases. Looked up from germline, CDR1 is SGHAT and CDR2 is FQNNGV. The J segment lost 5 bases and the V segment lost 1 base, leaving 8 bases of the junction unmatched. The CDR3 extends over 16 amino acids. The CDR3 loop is CASSLGVAGAGETQYF. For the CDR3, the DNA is TGTGCCAGCAGCTTAGGAGTAGCGGGGGCCGGGGAGACCCAGTACTTC.

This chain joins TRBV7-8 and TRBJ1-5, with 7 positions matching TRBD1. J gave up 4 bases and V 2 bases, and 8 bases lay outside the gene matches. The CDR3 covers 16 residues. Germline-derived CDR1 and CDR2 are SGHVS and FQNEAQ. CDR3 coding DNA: TGTGCCAGCAGCTTATCGACAGGGTTGGATAATCAGCCCCAGCATTTT. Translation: CASSLSTGLDNQPQHF.

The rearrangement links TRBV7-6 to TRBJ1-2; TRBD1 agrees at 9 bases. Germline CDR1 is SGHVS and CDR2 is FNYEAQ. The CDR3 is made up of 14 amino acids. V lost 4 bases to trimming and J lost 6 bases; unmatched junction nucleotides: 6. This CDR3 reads CASSSRRTGDGYTF. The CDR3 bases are TGTGCCAGCAGCTCTCGACGGACAGGGGATGGCTACACCTTC.

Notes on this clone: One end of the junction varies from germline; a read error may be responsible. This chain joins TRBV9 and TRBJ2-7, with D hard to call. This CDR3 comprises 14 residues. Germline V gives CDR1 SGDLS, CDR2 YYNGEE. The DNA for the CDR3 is TGTGCCAGCAGCGTAGACAGTGGTGTCTACAAGCAGTACTTC. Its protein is CASSVDSGVYKQYF. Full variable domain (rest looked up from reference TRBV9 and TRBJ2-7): DSGVTQTPKHLITATGQRVTLRCSPRSGDLSVYWYQQSLDQGLQFLIQYYNGEERAKGNILERFSAQQFPDLHSELNLSSLELGDSALYFCASSVDSGVYKQYFGPGTRLTVT.

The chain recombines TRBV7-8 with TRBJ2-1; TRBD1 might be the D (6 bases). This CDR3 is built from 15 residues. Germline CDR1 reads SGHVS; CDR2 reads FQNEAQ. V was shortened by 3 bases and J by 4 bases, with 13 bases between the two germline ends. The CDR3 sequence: CASSFRTERYNEQFF. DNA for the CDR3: TGTGCCAGCAGCTTTAGGACAGAAAGATACAATGAGCAGTTCTTC.

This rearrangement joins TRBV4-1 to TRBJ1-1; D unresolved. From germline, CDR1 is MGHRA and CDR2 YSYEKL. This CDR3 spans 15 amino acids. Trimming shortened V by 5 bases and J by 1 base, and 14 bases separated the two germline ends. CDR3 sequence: CASSLHINSNTEAFF. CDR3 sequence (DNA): TGCGCCAGCAGCTTACACATAAATTCGAACACTGAAGCTTTCTTT.

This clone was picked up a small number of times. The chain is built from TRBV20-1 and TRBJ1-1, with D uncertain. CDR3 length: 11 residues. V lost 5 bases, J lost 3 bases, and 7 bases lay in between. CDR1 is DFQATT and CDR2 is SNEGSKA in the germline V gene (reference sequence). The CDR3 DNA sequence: TGCAGTGCTCAGGACTACACTGAAGCTTTCTTT. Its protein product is CSAQDYTEAFF.

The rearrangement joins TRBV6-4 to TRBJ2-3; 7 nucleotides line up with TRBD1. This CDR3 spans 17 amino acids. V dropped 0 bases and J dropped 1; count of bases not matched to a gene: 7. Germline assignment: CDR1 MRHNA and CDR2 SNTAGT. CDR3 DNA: TGTGCCAGCAGTGACTCTCCACAGGGGAAGGGCACAGATACGCAGTATTTT. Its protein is CASSDSPQGKGTDTQYF.

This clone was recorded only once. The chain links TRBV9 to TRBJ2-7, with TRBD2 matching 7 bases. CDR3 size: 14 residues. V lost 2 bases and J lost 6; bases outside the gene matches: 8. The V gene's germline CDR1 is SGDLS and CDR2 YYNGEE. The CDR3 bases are TGTGCCAGCAGCGTTCGTCCCTCGGGAGGCGAGCAGTACTTC. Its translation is CASSVRPSGGEQYF.

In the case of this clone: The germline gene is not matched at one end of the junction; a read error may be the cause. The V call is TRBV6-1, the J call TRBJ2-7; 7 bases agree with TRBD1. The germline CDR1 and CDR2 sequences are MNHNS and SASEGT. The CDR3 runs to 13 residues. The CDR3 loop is CASSEGNGQASSF. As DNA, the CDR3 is TGTGCCAGCAGTGAAGGGAACGGACAGGCTTCGTCCTTC.